The 27 T cell receptor beta chains below come from one sample, sequenced in a study of blood T cell repertoires in COVID-19 (dated by TCRdb to the early 2020s). Receptors were amplified or captured by the immunoSEQ multiplex PCR assay. Imported from immuneACCESS, the table was reduced by TCRdb to in-frame sequences with V and J called. These copies leave out some clones; in studies compared against another copy, an unresolved V gene accounts for under half, and the cause of the remainder is not known. This sample is represented by 180,000 or so clones; over 70% of them were singletons. The ten largest clones add up to under 15% of the sample. The sequenced sample consisted of PBMCs or T cells enriched from blood (not recorded which). All receptors derive from a woman aged 55-69 years who had recovered from COVID-19.

CDR3 in amino acids: CASSLGATGTGELFF. CDR3 DNA sequence: TGCGCCAGCAGCCTAGGGGCTACGGGCACCGGGGAGCTGTTTTTT. The chain has TRBV5-1 and TRBJ2-2; maybe TRBD1 (5 bases). The CDR3 consists of 15 residues. Trimming removed 4 bases from V and 4 bases from J, with 14 bases in between. Germline CDR1 SGHRS, CDR2 YFSETQ.

V and J are TRBV10-3 and TRBJ2-5, with TRBD1 matching over 8 bases. The CDR3 contains 14 residues. Germline CDR1 and CDR2: ENHRY and SYGVKD. With 9 bases clipped from V and 0 bases from J, the junction kept 6 bases outside the gene matches. Here the CDR3 reads CAISQGEYQETQYF. The CDR3 region has the DNA TGTGCCATTTCACAGGGGGAGTACCAAGAGACCCAGTACTTC.

The V gene is TRBV5-6, the J gene TRBJ1-5; D is unresolved. The CDR3 consists of 12 residues. Germline lookup yields CDR1 SGHDT and CDR2 YYEEEE. V lost 0 bases to trimming and J lost 5 bases, with 3 bases between them. Written as DNA, the CDR3 is TGTGCCAGCAGCTTGGGAGATCAGCCCCAGCATTTT. Translating gives CASSLGDQPQHF.

J is TRBJ1-2 and V is TRBV14; maybe TRBD1 (6 bases). V dropped 4 bases and J dropped 2 bases, with 14 bases sitting between them. The CDR3 extends over 15 amino acids. The V gene's germline CDR1 is SGHDN and CDR2 FVKESK. The CDR3 nucleotides read TGTGCCAGCAGCCCAGGGGTTTTAGGCAACTATGGCTACACCTTC. Translating gives CASSPGVLGNYGYTF.

The genes are TRBV5-6 and TRBJ1-4, with D perhaps TRBD1 (5 bases). CDR1 SGHDT and CDR2 YYEEEE come from the germline V gene. The V and J ends lost 5 bases and 0 bases respectively, with 11 bases between them. The CDR3 runs 15 residues. The CDR3 loop is CASRKTGATNEKLFF. As DNA, the CDR3 is TGTGCCAGCAGGAAAACAGGTGCAACTAATGAAAAACTGTTTTTT.

The rearrangement links TRBV7-8 to TRBJ2-1; 9 bases line up with TRBD1. The CDR3 is made up of 14 amino acids. In germline, CDR1 is SGHVS, CDR2 FQNEAQ. The V segment lost 5 bases and the J segment 3 bases; nucleotides outside the gene matches: 2. CDR3 coding DNA: TGTGCCAGCAGCGGGACAGGGAACTACAATGAGCAGTTCTTC. Translation: CASSGTGNYNEQFF.

The CDR3 reads CASSQDFQGNSPLHF. CDR3 nucleotide sequence: TGTGCCAGCAGCCAAGATTTCCAGGGGAATTCACCCCTCCACTTT. This chain links TRBV3-1 (or the pseudogene TRBV3-2) with TRBJ1-6; D might be TRBD1 (6 bases). The CDR3 is 15 amino acids. Germline CDR1 is LGHDT and CDR2 is YNNKEL (reference sequence). V shed 0 bases and J shed 7 bases, with 10 bases lying between them.

The chain links TRBV7-9 to TRBJ1-1, with 7 bases fitting TRBD1. The V gene's germline CDR1 is SEHNR and CDR2 FQNEAQ (reference sequence). With 5 bases clipped from V and 5 bases from J, the junction kept 14 bases outside the gene matches. The CDR3 has 16 amino acids. Here the CDR3 reads CASSLLLGQASTEAFF. The CDR3 region has the DNA TGTGCCAGCAGCCTCCTCTTAGGACAGGCCTCGACTGAAGCTTTCTTT.

This chain links TRBV30 with TRBJ1-2, with a possible D match to TRBD1 (6 bases). CDR1 GTSNPN and CDR2 SVGIG come from the germline V gene (reference sequence). This CDR3 has 14 residues. Trimming pared 8 bases from V and 6 bases from J, leaving 22 bases between. CDR3 region: CATKANPGAHGYTF. In nucleotides, the CDR3 is TGTGCCACGAAAGCCAACCCAGGGGCACATGGCTACACCTTC.

This clone came up once. The chain uses TRBV3-1 (or the pseudogene TRBV3-2) and TRBJ2-3; 12 nucleotides line up with TRBD2. The germline gives CDR1 LGHDT, CDR2 YNNKEL (reference sequence). With V trimmed by 4 bases and J by 1 base, 3 bases remained unmatched. This CDR3 has 16 amino acids. This CDR3 is CASSLRTSGGTDTQYF. DNA for the CDR3: TGTGCCAGCAGCCTTCGGACTAGCGGGGGCACAGATACGCAGTATTTT.

The genes are TRBV10-1 and TRBJ2-3; the match to TRBD2 covers 8 bases. Per the germline V gene, CDR1 is WNHNN and CDR2 is SYGVQD (reference sequence). CDR3 size: 16 residues. After removal of 2 bases from V and 4 bases from J, the junction contained 8 bases not matched to a gene. The CDR3 DNA reads TGCGCCAGCAGTGAGAGGGCAGCGGGAGCGGCAGATACGCAGTATTTT. It is translated as CASSERAAGAADTQYF.

CDR3 residues: CASSLVSGIEAFF. CDR3 DNA sequence: TGTGCCAGCAGCTTAGTGTCAGGGATTGAAGCTTTCTTT. The rearrangement links TRBV7-2 to TRBJ1-1; perhaps TRBD1 as D (5 bases). Trimming took 1 base from V and 7 from J, leaving 10 bases between them. The CDR3 spans 13 residues. Germline CDR1 SGHTA, CDR2 FQGNSA.

The V and J genes are TRBV11-2 and TRBJ1-2; D gene uncertain. Germline V lookup: CDR1 SGHAT, CDR2 FQNNGV. This CDR3 has 15 residues. V lost 5 bases and J lost 0, with 13 bases in between. CDR3 bases: TGTGCCAGCAGCCCCACCATAGGAGCTAACTATGGCTACACCTTC. Amino acid sequence: CASSPTIGANYGYTF.

CDR3 in amino acids: CASSPTRGYYTF. The CDR3 DNA reads as TGTGCCAGCAGCCCCACTCGGGGATACTACACCTTC. The V gene is TRBV16, the J gene TRBJ1-2; D gene unclear. With 4 bases removed from V and 10 bases from J, the gap between germline ends came to 13 bases. Germline V gene lookup returns CDR1 KGHSY and CDR2 FQNENV. This CDR3 comprises 12 residues.

The V call is TRBV6-1, the J call TRBJ1-2, with D possibly matching TRBD1 (5 bases). V shed 1 base and J shed 8 bases, with 17 bases lying between them. Per the germline V gene, CDR1 is MNHNS and CDR2 is SASEGT. The CDR3 consists of 15 residues. CDR3 amino acids: CASSEGVGVGRGYTF. The CDR3 coding sequence is TGTGCCAGCAGTGAAGGTGTAGGGGTGGGCAGAGGCTACACCTTC.

The V call is TRBV4-2, the J call TRBJ1-5; weak D call: TRBD1 (5 bases). The CDR3 runs to 15 residues. Germline values: CDR1 LGHNA, CDR2 YNFKEQ. Trimming removed 8 bases from V and 0 bases from J, with 14 bases in between. The CDR3 DNA reads TGTGCCAGCGGAGAGGAGGGGTATAGCAATCAGCCCCAGCATTTT. Its translation is CASGEEGYSNQPQHF.

The chain links TRBV7-2 to TRBJ1-1; D not resolved. The CDR3 covers 16 residues. Trimming left V 2 bases short and J 0 bases short, with 13 bases between. The germline V gene has CDR1 SGHTA and CDR2 FQGNSA. The CDR3 spells CASSLKEVLLNTEAFF. DNA for the CDR3: TGTGCCAGCAGCTTAAAGGAGGTCCTGCTGAACACTGAAGCTTTCTTT.

Here the CDR3 reads CASSFEGGPVYGYTF. DNA of the CDR3: TGTGCCAGCAGTTTTGAGGGGGGGCCGGTCTATGGCTACACCTTC. This rearrangement joins TRBV27 to TRBJ1-2, with D perhaps TRBD1 (6 bases). CDR3 size: 15 residues. CDR1 and CDR2 (germline): MNHEY, SMNVEV (reference sequence). Trimming removed 3 bases at V and 4 bases at J, with 15 bases between.

This chain joins TRBV10-1 and TRBJ2-3; no reliable D call. This CDR3 has 15 amino acids. Germline values: CDR1 WNHNN, CDR2 SYGVQD (reference sequence). The V and J ends lost 2 bases and 0 bases respectively, with 9 bases between them. This CDR3 is CASSETGSSTDTQYF. The CDR3 bases are TGCGCCAGCAGTGAGACGGGTTCTAGCACAGATACGCAGTATTTT.

The chain uses TRBV19 and TRBJ2-5, with D perhaps TRBD1 (6 bases). The CDR3 has 13 residues. Germline assignment: CDR1 LNHDA and CDR2 SQIVND (reference sequence). Trimming left V 3 bases short and J 5 bases short, with 10 bases between. The CDR3 reads CASSIMGAETQYF. CDR3 DNA: TGTGCCAGTAGTATTATGGGGGCGGAGACCCAGTACTTC.

This chain connects TRBV5-1 to TRBJ1-2; 11 positions match TRBD1. CDR1 is SGHRS, CDR2 YFSETQ, per germline. The CDR3 loop spans 14 amino acids. With 3 bases clipped from V and 4 bases from J, the junction kept 2 bases outside the gene matches. CDR3 protein: CASSWGTGGYGYTF. DNA for the CDR3: TGCGCCAGCAGCTGGGGGACAGGGGGCTATGGCTACACCTTC.

The CDR3 spells CASVTGFSYNEQFF. The CDR3 bases are TGCGCCAGCGTGACAGGGTTTTCGTACAATGAGCAGTTCTTC. This chain connects TRBV10-1 to TRBJ2-1, with 7 nucleotides matching TRBD1. The CDR3 loop spans 14 amino acids. V was pared by 8 bases and J by 4 bases, with 8 bases of the junction left unmatched. The germline CDR1 and CDR2 sequences are WNHNN and SYGVQD (reference sequence).

The CDR3 coding sequence is TGCGCCAGAATAGACAGGATTTATAATTCACCCCTCCACTTT. It translates to CARIDRIYNSPLHF. V is TRBV10-2 and J is TRBJ1-6; the D gene is possibly TRBD1 (6 bases). The V end lost 9 bases, the J end lost 4 bases, and 13 bases lay between the germline ends. Germline V gene data show CDR1 as WSHSY and CDR2 as SAAADI. This CDR3 is built from 14 residues.

This clone has a single count. The rearrangement joins TRBV21-1 to TRBJ2-5; no check of the table's D call, TRBD1, against the DNA was made. TRBV21-1 is a documented pseudogene. The CDR3 length is 18 residues. The DNA for the CDR3 is TGTGCCAGCAGCGGGTCCCACAGGGCCCTCCGCTTGCAAGAGACCCAGTACTTC. Its protein is CASSGSHRALRLQETQYF.

This clone was found a few times. The J gene is TRBJ1-2, the V gene TRBV28; 8 nucleotides align to TRBD1. V was clipped by 3 bases and J by 7 bases; unmatched bases: 7. The CDR3 spans 14 residues. Germline CDR1 MDHEN, CDR2 SYDVKM. For the CDR3, the DNA is TGTGCCAGCAGTTTTCGAGACAGGGGTGGTGGCTACACCTTC. It translates to CASSFRDRGGGYTF.

The chain links TRBV2 to TRBJ2-2; D perhaps matches TRBD2 (5 bases). The CDR3 contains 14 residues. V lost 6 bases, J lost 3 bases, and 11 bases lay in between. The germline V gene has CDR1 SNHLY and CDR2 FYNNEI. The CDR3 region has the DNA TGTGCCAGCAGGGCACTAGTGTACACCGGGGAGCTGTTTTTT. It codes for CASRALVYTGELFF.

The CDR3, as DNA: TGTGCCAGCAGCTTGGGGACAGGCGGGGAAAAACTGTTTTTT. This encodes CASSLGTGGEKLFF. The chain has TRBV7-9 and TRBJ1-4; 8 nucleotides agree with TRBD1. V trimming: 3 bases; J trimming: 8 bases; junction bases outside the gene matches: 5. The germline CDR1 and CDR2 sequences are SEHNR and FQNEAQ (reference sequence). The CDR3 sequence is 14 residues long.